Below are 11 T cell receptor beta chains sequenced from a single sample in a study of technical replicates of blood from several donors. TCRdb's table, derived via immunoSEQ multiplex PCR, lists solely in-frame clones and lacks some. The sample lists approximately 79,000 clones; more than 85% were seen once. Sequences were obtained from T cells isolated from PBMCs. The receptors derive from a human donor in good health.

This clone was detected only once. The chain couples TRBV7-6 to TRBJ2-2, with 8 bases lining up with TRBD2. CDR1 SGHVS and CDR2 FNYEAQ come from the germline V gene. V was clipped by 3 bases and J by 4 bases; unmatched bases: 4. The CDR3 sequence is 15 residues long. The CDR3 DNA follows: TGTGCCAGCAGCTTTAGCCGGGGGGGCACCGGGGAGCTGTTTTTT. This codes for CASSFSRGGTGELFF.

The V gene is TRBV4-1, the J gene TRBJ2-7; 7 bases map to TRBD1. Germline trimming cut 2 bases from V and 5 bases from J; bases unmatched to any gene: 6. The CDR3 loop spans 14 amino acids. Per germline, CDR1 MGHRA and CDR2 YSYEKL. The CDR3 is CASSQLRQGDEQYF. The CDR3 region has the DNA TGCGCCAGCAGCCAACTAAGACAGGGCGACGAGCAGTACTTC.

This chain's CDR3 is CASSIDRNSLYGYTF. The CDR3 DNA reads TGTGCCAGTAGTATAGATCGCAACAGCCTCTATGGCTACACCTTC. This chain links TRBV19 with TRBJ1-2; no definite D call. Trimming took off 0 bases at V and 4 bases at J, with 12 bases between the two ends. From germline, CDR1 is LNHDA and CDR2 SQIVND (reference sequence). This CDR3 spans 15 amino acids.

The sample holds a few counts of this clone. The DNA of the CDR3 is TGTGCCAGCAGCTTGACAGAGAACACTGAAGCTTTCTTT. It is translated as CASSLTENTEAFF. The rearrangement uses TRBV7-3 and TRBJ1-1, with D perhaps TRBD1 (5 bases). This CDR3 is built from 13 residues. Germline CDR1 reads SGHTA; CDR2 reads FQGTGA. V shed 3 bases and J shed 1 base, with 6 bases lying between them.

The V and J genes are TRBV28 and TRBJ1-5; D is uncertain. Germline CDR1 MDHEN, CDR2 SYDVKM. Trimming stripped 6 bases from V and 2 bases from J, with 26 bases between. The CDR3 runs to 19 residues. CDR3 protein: CASSWVEGMFFGGNQPQHF. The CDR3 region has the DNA TGTGCCAGCAGCTGGGTAGAGGGAATGTTTTTTGGTGGCAATCAGCCCCAGCATTTT.

This CDR3 reads CSVDGGGTDTQYF. In DNA form, the CDR3 reads TGCAGCGTTGACGGAGGCGGCACAGATACGCAGTATTTT. This chain links TRBV29-1 with TRBJ2-3; tentatively, D is TRBD2 (5 bases). The CDR3 sequence is 13 residues long. V lost 3 bases to trimming and J lost 1 base, with 8 bases between them. Looked up from germline, CDR1 is SQVTM and CDR2 is ANQGSEA.

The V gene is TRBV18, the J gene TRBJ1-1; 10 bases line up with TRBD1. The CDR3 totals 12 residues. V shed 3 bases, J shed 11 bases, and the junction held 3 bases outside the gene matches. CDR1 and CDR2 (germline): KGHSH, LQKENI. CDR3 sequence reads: CASSPGQGQAFF. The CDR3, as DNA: TGTGCCAGCTCACCGGGACAGGGGCAGGCTTTCTTT.

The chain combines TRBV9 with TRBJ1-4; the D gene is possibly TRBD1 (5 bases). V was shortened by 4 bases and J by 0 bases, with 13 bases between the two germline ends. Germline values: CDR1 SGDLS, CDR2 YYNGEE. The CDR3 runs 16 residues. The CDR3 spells CASSPGHRATNEKLFF. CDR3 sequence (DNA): TGTGCCAGCAGCCCTGGACATCGAGCAACTAATGAAAAACTGTTTTTT.

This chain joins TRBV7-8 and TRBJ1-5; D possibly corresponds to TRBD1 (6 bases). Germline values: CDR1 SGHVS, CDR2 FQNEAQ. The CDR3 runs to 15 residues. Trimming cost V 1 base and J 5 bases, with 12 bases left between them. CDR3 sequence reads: CASSLVERTDQPQHF. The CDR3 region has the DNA TGTGCCAGCAGCTTAGTCGAAAGGACAGATCAGCCCCAGCATTTT.

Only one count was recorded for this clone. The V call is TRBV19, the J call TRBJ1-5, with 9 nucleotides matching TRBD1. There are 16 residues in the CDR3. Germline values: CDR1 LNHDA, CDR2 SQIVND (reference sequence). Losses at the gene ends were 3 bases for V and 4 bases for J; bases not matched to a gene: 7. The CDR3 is CASSIHGTGINQPQHF. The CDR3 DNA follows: TGTGCCAGTAGTATTCACGGGACAGGGATAAATCAGCCCCAGCATTTT.

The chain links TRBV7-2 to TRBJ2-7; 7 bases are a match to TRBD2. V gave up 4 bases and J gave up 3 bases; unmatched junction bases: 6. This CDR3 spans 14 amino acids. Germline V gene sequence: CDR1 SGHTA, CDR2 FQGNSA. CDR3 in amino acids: CASSSSGTVYEQYF. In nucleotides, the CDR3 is TGTGCCAGCAGCTCCAGCGGGACTGTCTACGAGCAGTACTTC.